The 17 T cell receptor beta chains in this list originate from one sample, sequenced in a study of cytomegalovirus exposure and HLA in healthy donors. A multiplex PCR was run with 60 Vbeta primers and 13 Jbeta primers. Sequencing used immunoSEQ multiplex PCR; TCRdb keeps in-frame clones, though not all of them. This table has about 240,000 clones, roughly 82% appearing once. Sequencing used PBMCs. These receptors were obtained from a woman aged 40 to 50 in good health and CMV-seropositive.

The chain employs TRBV5-1 and TRBJ2-7; no reliable D call. The CDR3 consists of 14 residues. Germline values: CDR1 SGHRS, CDR2 YFSETQ. V lost 1 base and J 4 bases, leaving 12 bases between the germline ends. CDR3 coding DNA: TGCGCCAGCAGCTTGCGAGGCAGTGAATACGAGCAGTACTTC. This encodes CASSLRGSEYEQYF.

The chain combines TRBV13 with TRBJ2-1; 10 bases are shared with TRBD2. Germline-derived CDR1 and CDR2 are PRHDT and FYEKMQ (reference sequence). Trimming cost V 1 base and J 1 base; bases outside gene matches: 22. The CDR3 is 23 amino acids. Here the CDR3 reads CASSLDGGWGEREGGESYNEQFF. Written as DNA, the CDR3 is TGTGCCAGCAGCTTAGACGGAGGTTGGGGAGAGCGGGAGGGCGGAGAATCCTACAATGAGCAGTTCTTC.

The chain couples TRBV7-3 to TRBJ2-5; TRBD1 might be the D (6 bases). Trimming removed 2 bases from V and 2 bases from J, with 9 bases in between. Germline V CDR1 and CDR2: SGHTA, FQGTGA. The CDR3 has 14 amino acids. The CDR3 DNA reads as TGTGCCAGCAGCTTAGGGACATCTCAAGAGACCCAGTACTTC. Translated: CASSLGTSQETQYF.

The chain is built from TRBV7-9 and TRBJ2-7; 8 nucleotides line up with TRBD2. Germline CDR1 SEHNR, CDR2 FQNEAQ (reference sequence). J lost 0 bases, V lost 3 bases, and 4 bases had no gene match. The CDR3 is 15 amino acids. The CDR3 here is CASSFKRGSSYEQYF. In DNA form, the CDR3 reads TGTGCCAGCAGCTTTAAGCGGGGGAGCTCCTACGAGCAGTACTTC.

V usage is TRBV28 and J usage is TRBJ1-5; D is uncertain. The CDR3 runs to 15 residues. The germline V gene encodes CDR1 MDHEN and CDR2 SYDVKM. V shed 3 bases and J shed 0 bases, with 9 bases lying between them. The DNA of the CDR3 is TGTGCCAGCAGTTTCTCCCGGTATAGCAATCAGCCCCAGCATTTT. Translating gives CASSFSRYSNQPQHF.

This clone was seen only a few times. This sequence joins TRBV5-6 and TRBJ1-2; D is undetermined. Germline CDR1 SGHDT, CDR2 YYEEEE. Trimming removed 1 base at V and 10 bases at J, with 20 bases between. This CDR3 region has 15 residues. Written as DNA, the CDR3 is TGTGCCAGCAGCTTGTCTTGGCGGGGTGTGAGTCCCTACACCTTC. Its protein is CASSLSWRGVSPYTF. Looking up the rest from reference TRBV5-6 and TRBJ1-2 gives the full variable domain: DAGVTQSPTHLIKTRGQQVTLRCSPKSGHDTVSWYQQALGQGPQFIFQYYEEEERQRGNFPDRFSGHQFPNYSSELNVNALLLGDSALYLCASSLSWRGVSPYTFGSGTRLTVV.

There are a few counts of this clone. The CDR3 is CASSKEKGMGANYGYTF. CDR3 DNA sequence: TGTGCCAGCAGCAAAGAGAAGGGAATGGGAGCTAACTATGGCTACACCTTC. The chain joins TRBV21-1 to TRBJ1-2. TRBV21-1 is marked as a pseudogene. CDR3 length: 17 residues.

V is TRBV23-1 and J is TRBJ1-5; D call uncertain. TRBV23-1 is known as an ORF, though its function is uncertain. This CDR3 has 17 residues. Trimming cost V 1 base and J 0 bases, with 13 bases left between them. CDR3 in amino acids: CASSQYLQPYSNQPQHF. CDR3 DNA sequence: TGCGCCAGCAGTCAATACTTACAGCCCTATAGCAATCAGCCCCAGCATTTT.

This clone has only a few counts. The chain uses TRBV6-5 and TRBJ1-2; D is unresolved. The CDR3 is 14 amino acids. The germline V gene encodes CDR1 MNHEY and CDR2 SVGAGI. Trimming left V 7 bases short and J 2 bases short, with 14 bases between. CDR3 nucleotides: TGTGCCAGCACCTCAGGAACTTCCAACTATGGCTACACCTTC. Translation gives CASTSGTSNYGYTF.

V is TRBV5-6 and J is TRBJ1-1; D not resolved. The CDR3 is 13 amino acids. V lost 0 bases and J lost 5, with 8 bases in between. The germline V gene encodes CDR1 SGHDT and CDR2 YYEEEE. The CDR3 reads CASSLGERTEAFF. The CDR3 region has the DNA TGTGCCAGCAGCTTGGGGGAGAGGACTGAAGCTTTCTTT.

The chain is built from TRBV2 and TRBJ2-1, with 8 nucleotides matching TRBD2. The CDR3 runs 16 residues. From germline, CDR1 is SNHLY and CDR2 FYNNEI. Trimming took 5 bases from V and 6 from J; bases not matched to a gene: 12. For the CDR3, the DNA is TGTGCCAGCAGTTATAACGGACTAGCAGGGCCCAATGAGCAGTTCTTC. This encodes CASSYNGLAGPNEQFF.

The chain uses TRBV15 and TRBJ2-1; 10 bases match TRBD1. The CDR3 runs 14 residues. Germline V gives CDR1 LNHNV, CDR2 YYDKDF (reference sequence). The J segment lost 7 bases and the V segment lost 6 bases, leaving 6 bases of the junction unmatched. Written as DNA, the CDR3 is TGTGCCACCAGTGGGGGGACAGGGGTGAATGAGCAGTTCTTC. Its translation: CATSGGTGVNEQFF.

The rearrangement links TRBV6-4 to TRBJ1-6; D not certain. V lost 5 bases, J lost 10 bases, and 12 bases lay in between. This CDR3 spans 13 amino acids. CDR1 MRHNA and CDR2 SNTAGT come from the germline V gene. CDR3 amino acids: CASSQTILSPLHF. The CDR3 coding sequence is TGTGCCAGCAGTCAAACAATACTATCACCCCTCCACTTT.

The CDR3 loop is CSAGSSGELFF. DNA of the CDR3: TGCAGCGCCGGGTCATCCGGGGAGCTGTTTTTT. The chain uses TRBV29-1 and TRBJ2-2; no clear D. Germline CDR1 is SQVTM and CDR2 is ANQGSEA. V was cut by 7 bases and J by 6 bases, with 9 bases left in between. The CDR3 sequence is 11 residues long.

With regard to this clone: Other nucleotide sequences from this sample produce the same CDR3. The DNA for the CDR3 is TGTGCCAGCAGTTTCGGCGGGGGCGCAGATACGCAGTATTTT. This codes for CASSFGGGADTQYF. V gene TRBV28 combines with J gene TRBJ2-3; tentatively, D is TRBD2 (7 bases). V was pared by 3 bases and J by 4 bases, with 11 bases between. CDR3 length: 14 residues. Germline V gene sequence: CDR1 MDHEN, CDR2 SYDVKM.

With regard to this clone: Relative to the germline gene, one junction end is altered; a read error may explain this. The same CDR3 can be traced to other DNA sequences in this sample. The chain carries TRBV19 and TRBJ1-2, with TRBD1 as a possible D gene (6 bases). The CDR3 has 14 residues. CDR1 and CDR2 from the germline V gene are LNHDA and SQIVND (reference sequence). The CDR3: CASSTWTANYGYTF. In DNA form, the CDR3 reads TGTGCTAGTAGTACCTGGACAGCCAACTATGGCTACACCTTC.

This chain uses TRBV7-9 with TRBJ1-1, with TRBD1 matching over 7 bases. Germline V gene data show CDR1 as SEHNR and CDR2 as FQNEAQ (reference sequence). The CDR3 runs to 13 residues. V dropped 8 bases and J dropped 4; count of bases not matched to a gene: 7. The DNA for the CDR3 is TGTGCCAGCCGTGGACAGGAGACCACTGAAGCTTTCTTT. Amino acid sequence: CASRGQETTEAFF.